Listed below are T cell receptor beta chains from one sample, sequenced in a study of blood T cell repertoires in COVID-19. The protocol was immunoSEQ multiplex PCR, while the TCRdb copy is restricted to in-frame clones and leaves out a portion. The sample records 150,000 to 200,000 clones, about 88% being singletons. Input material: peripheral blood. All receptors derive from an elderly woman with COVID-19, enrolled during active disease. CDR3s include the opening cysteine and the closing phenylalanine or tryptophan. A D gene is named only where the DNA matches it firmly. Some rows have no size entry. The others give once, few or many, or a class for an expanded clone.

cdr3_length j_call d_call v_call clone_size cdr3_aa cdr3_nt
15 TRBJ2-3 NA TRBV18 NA CASSDRGGPTDTQYF TGTGCCAGCTCAGATCGAGGGGGACCCACAGATACGCAGTATTTT
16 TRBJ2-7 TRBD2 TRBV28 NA CASSASGLAGSYEQYF TGTGCCAGCAGCGCCTCGGGACTAGCGGGGAGCTACGAGCAGTACTTC
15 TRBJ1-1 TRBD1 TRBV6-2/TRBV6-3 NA CASSYTGVGNTEAFF TGTGCCAGCAGTTACACAGGGGTGGGAAACACTGAAGCTTTCTTT
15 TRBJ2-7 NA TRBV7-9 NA CASSLITLSSYEQYF TGTGCCAGCAGCTTAATAACCCTTAGCTCCTACGAGCAGTACTTC
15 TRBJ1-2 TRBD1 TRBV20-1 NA CSASEWTGTNYGYTF TGCAGTGCTAGTGAGTGGACAGGAACGAACTATGGCTACACCTTC
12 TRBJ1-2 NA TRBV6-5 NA CASSQGYYGYTF TGTGCCAGCAGTCAGGGCTACTATGGCTACACCTTC
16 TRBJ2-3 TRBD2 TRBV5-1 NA CASSMGLAASTDTQYF TGCGCCAGCAGCATGGGACTAGCGGCTAGCACAGATACGCAGTATTTT
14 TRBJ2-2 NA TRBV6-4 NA CASSDSTATGELFF TGTGCCAGCAGTGACTCGACAGCTACCGGGGAGCTGTTTTTT
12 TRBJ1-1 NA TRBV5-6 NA CASSFGDTEAFF TGTGCCAGCAGCTTCGGGGACACTGAAGCTTTCTTT
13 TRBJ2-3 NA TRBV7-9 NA CASSRRETDTQYF TGTGCCAGCAGCCGGAGAGAGACAGATACGCAGTATTTT
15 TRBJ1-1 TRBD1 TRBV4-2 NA CASSQPGTVNTEAFF TGTGCCAGCAGCCAACCCGGGACAGTGAACACTGAAGCTTTCTTT
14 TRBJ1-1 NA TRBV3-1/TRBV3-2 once CASSQGTANTEAFF TGTGCCAGCAGCCAAGGAACTGCGAACACTGAAGCTTTCTTT
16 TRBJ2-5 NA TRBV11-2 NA CASSLDGSVNSETQYF TGTGCCAGCAGCTTAGATGGCTCCGTAAATTCAGAGACCCAGTACTTC
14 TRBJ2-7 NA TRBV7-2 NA CASSLEPAFGEQYF TGTGCCAGCAGCTTAGAACCTGCGTTCGGCGAGCAGTACTTC
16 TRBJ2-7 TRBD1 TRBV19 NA CASSFSSGQGVGEQYF TGTGCCAGTAGTTTCTCGTCGGGACAGGGTGTGGGCGAGCAGTACTTC
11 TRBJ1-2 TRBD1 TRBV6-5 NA CASRLDRHTIF TGTGCCAGCAGGCTGGACAGGCACACAATCTTC
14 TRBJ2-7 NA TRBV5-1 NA CASSLELGTYEQYF TGCGCCAGCAGCTTGGAACTGGGCACCTACGAGCAGTACTTC
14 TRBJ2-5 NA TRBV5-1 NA CASSSGQVAETQYF TGCGCCAGCAGCTCTGGGCAGGTGGCCGAGACCCAGTACTTC
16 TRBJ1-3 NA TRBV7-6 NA CASSSYRDGAGNTIYF TGTGCCAGCAGCTCATACAGGGACGGGGCTGGAAACACCATATATTTT
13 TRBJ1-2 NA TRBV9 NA CASSERGRVGYTF TGTGCCAGCAGCGAAAGGGGCAGGGTTGGCTACACCTTC
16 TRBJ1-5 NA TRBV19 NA CASSIFLRGSNQPQHF TGTGCCAGTAGTATATTTCTCAGGGGAAGCAATCAGCCCCAGCATTTT
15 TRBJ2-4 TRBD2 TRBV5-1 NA CASSLEAGGSNIQYF TGCGCCAGCAGCTTGGAAGCGGGAGGGTCAAACATTCAGTACTTC
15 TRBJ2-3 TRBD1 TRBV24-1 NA CATSVGQLDTDTQYF TGTGCCACCAGCGTGGGACAGCTTGACACAGATACGCAGTATTTT
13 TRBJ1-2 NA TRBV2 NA CASRNGGSYGYTF TGTGCCAGCAGAAACGGGGGGAGCTATGGCTACACCTTC
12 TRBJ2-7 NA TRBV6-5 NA CASRGASYEQYF TGTGCCAGCAGGGGGGCTTCCTACGAGCAGTACTTC
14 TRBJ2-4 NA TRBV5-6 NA CASSSQGSKNIQYF TGTGCCAGCAGCTCACAGGGCTCCAAAAACATTCAGTACTTC
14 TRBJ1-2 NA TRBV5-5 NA CASSLAEGNYGYTF TGTGCCAGCAGCTTGGCGGAGGGTAACTATGGCTACACCTTC
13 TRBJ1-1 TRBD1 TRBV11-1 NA CASSRWTGETAFF TGTGCCAGCAGCCGTTGGACAGGGGAGACAGCTTTCTTT